Below are 26 T cell receptor beta chains sequenced from a single sample in a study of blood T cell repertoires in COVID-19. This table comes from immunoSEQ multiplex PCR, and its TCRdb copy is limited to in-frame clones, with some not included. The sample holds almost 250,000 clones, approximately 90% seen once. Material: PBMCs or T cells enriched from blood (not recorded which). The receptors originated from a woman younger than 45 who had recovered from COVID-19.

The CDR3, as DNA: TGCGCCAGCAGCACAGGGAACTATGGCTACACCTTC. Its translation: CASSTGNYGYTF. This sequence joins TRBV10-1 and TRBJ1-2, with D perhaps TRBD1 (6 bases). The CDR3 is 12 amino acids. V shed 6 bases and J shed 2 bases, with 7 bases lying between them. The V gene's germline CDR1 is WNHNN and CDR2 SYGVQD (reference sequence).

DNA of the CDR3: TGTGCCAGCAGCCCCGAACCGGGACTAGCGGGAGGAATTCACCGGGGTGAGCAGTTCTTC. Translating it yields CASSPEPGLAGGIHRGEQFF. V usage is TRBV7-3 and J usage is TRBJ2-1; TRBD2 aligns across 15 bases. V was clipped by 5 bases and J by 9 bases; unmatched bases: 20. CDR3 length equals 20 residues. Germline V gene data show CDR1 as SGHTA and CDR2 as FQGTGA.

This rearrangement joins TRBV7-9 to TRBJ1-5, with D uncertain. The V and J ends lost 4 bases and 5 bases respectively, with 9 bases between them. Looked up from germline, CDR1 is SEHNR and CDR2 is FQNEAQ (reference sequence). The CDR3 is made up of 13 amino acids. The CDR3 sequence is CASSSERDQPQHF. The CDR3 bases are TGTGCCAGCAGCTCCGAGAGGGATCAGCCCCAGCATTTT.

The rearrangement joins TRBV18 to TRBJ1-5; 7 bases fit TRBD1. Germline loops: CDR1 KGHSH, CDR2 LQKENI. The V and J ends lost 5 bases and 7 bases, in that order; junction bases with no gene match: 2. This CDR3 has 12 amino acids. CDR3 bases: TGTGCCAGCTCAAAGGGACAGCAGCCCCAGCATTTT. This codes for CASSKGQQPQHF.

The J gene is TRBJ2-3, the V gene TRBV7-3; no clear D. CDR1 SGHTA and CDR2 FQGTGA come from the germline V gene. V lost 3 bases and J lost 2, with 9 bases in between. The CDR3 covers 14 residues. The CDR3 protein is CASSFDTTTDTQYF. Written as DNA, the CDR3 is TGTGCCAGCAGCTTTGACACAACCACAGATACGCAGTATTTT.

The chain is built from TRBV7-2 and TRBJ2-1; no firm D call. Trimming took 4 bases from V and 4 from J, leaving 8 bases between them. From germline, CDR1 is SGHTA and CDR2 FQGNSA. There are 13 residues in the CDR3. The CDR3 DNA reads as TGTGCCAGCAGCTCATGGGCGTACAATGAGCAGTTCTTC. This codes for CASSSWAYNEQFF.

V and J are TRBV6-5 and TRBJ1-4; D unclear. The CDR3 is 15 residues long. With 5 bases removed from V and 5 bases from J, the gap between germline ends came to 15 bases. Germline CDR1 is MNHEY and CDR2 is SVGAGI. Here the CDR3 DNA reads TGTGCCAGCAGTCCACGGTCGCGCCTGAATGAAAAACTGTTTTTT. Translated, it gives CASSPRSRLNEKLFF.

This chain links TRBV28 with TRBJ2-2, with TRBD1 identical over 9 bases. CDR1 and CDR2 (germline): MDHEN, SYDVKM. This CDR3 has 17 amino acids. With 3 bases clipped from V and 3 bases from J, the junction kept 8 bases outside the gene matches. The CDR3 spells CASSFLPGQGDTGELFF. The CDR3 DNA is TGTGCCAGCAGTTTCCTCCCGGGACAGGGTGACACCGGGGAGCTGTTTTTT.

This clone was observed a few times. The chain combines TRBV14 with TRBJ2-3; 8 bases agree with TRBD2. Germline V CDR1 and CDR2: SGHDN, FVKESK. CDR3 size: 16 residues. V shed 0 bases and J 4 bases; nucleotides not matched to a gene: 6. CDR3 coding DNA: TGTGCCAGCAGCCAAGATTGGGCGGGAGGCCCAGATACGCAGTATTTT. Residues: CASSQDWAGGPDTQYF.

This rearrangement joins TRBV19 to TRBJ1-6, with D possibly matching TRBD1 (5 bases). V dropped 4 bases and J dropped 7 bases, with 14 bases sitting between them. Germline lookup yields CDR1 LNHDA and CDR2 SQIVND (reference sequence). CDR3 length: 15 amino acids. This chain's CDR3 is CASSTGGTWNSPLHF. CDR3 nucleotide sequence: TGTGCCAGTAGTACCGGGGGTACGTGGAATTCACCCCTCCACTTT.

The genes are TRBV9 and TRBJ2-1, with TRBD2 identical over 7 bases. The germline CDR1 and CDR2 sequences are SGDLS and YYNGEE. This CDR3 has 12 residues. The J segment lost 15 bases and the V segment lost 4 bases, leaving 10 bases of the junction unmatched. The DNA for the CDR3 is TGTGCCAGCAGCCCTCAAGTGGGGAGGGTGTTCTTC. Translating gives CASSPQVGRVFF.

This chain links TRBV4-2 with TRBJ1-3, with no clear D. The CDR3 runs to 15 residues. V was shortened by 4 bases and J by 2 bases, with 12 bases between the two germline ends. Germline V gene lookup returns CDR1 LGHNA and CDR2 YNFKEQ. The CDR3 loop is CASSPSTPPGNTIYF. In DNA, the CDR3 is TGTGCCAGCAGCCCATCGACTCCGCCTGGAAACACCATATATTTT.

The CDR3 here is CASYRVPEQYF. The CDR3 DNA follows: TGTGCCAGCTACAGGGTTCCCGAGCAGTACTTC. The genes are TRBV6-5 and TRBJ2-7, with D possibly matching TRBD1 (6 bases). Trimming left V 8 bases short and J 6 bases short, with 11 bases between. Looked up from germline, CDR1 is MNHEY and CDR2 is SVGAGI. The CDR3 totals 11 residues.

The rearrangement links TRBV7-2 to TRBJ1-2; D uncertain. Trimming left V 0 bases short and J 1 base short, with 24 bases between. Germline V gene lookup returns CDR1 SGHTA and CDR2 FQGNSA. The CDR3 totals 20 residues. The CDR3 sequence is CASSLADPLTPQLFNYGYTF. DNA for the CDR3: TGTGCCAGCAGCTTAGCTGACCCCCTGACACCCCAGCTTTTTAACTATGGCTACACCTTC.

This clone has a single count. This rearrangement joins TRBV19 to TRBJ1-4, with 7 bases identical to TRBD1. Germline V gene data show CDR1 as LNHDA and CDR2 as SQIVND (reference sequence). V lost 4 bases to trimming and J lost 8 bases; unmatched junction nucleotides: 7. The CDR3 loop spans 14 amino acids. As DNA, the CDR3 is TGTGCCAGTAGTAAGGGACAGTTAATGGAAAAACTGTTTTTT. This codes for CASSKGQLMEKLFF. Together with reference TRBV19 and TRBJ1-4, the CDR3 gives the full variable domain: DGGITQSPKYLFRKEGQNVTLSCEQNLNHDAMYWYRQDPGQGLRLIYYSQIVNDFQKGDIAEGYSVSREKKESFPLTVTSAQKNPTAFYLCASSKGQLMEKLFFGSGTQLSVL.

The chain combines TRBV6-2 or TRBV6-3 with TRBJ1-5; tentative D call: TRBD1 (5 bases). Trimming took 5 bases from V and 3 from J, leaving 23 bases between them. Germline V lookup: CDR1 MNHEY, CDR2 SVGEGT. The length of the CDR3 is 18 residues. The CDR3 loop reads CASSTREQAETINQPQHF. CDR3 DNA: TGTGCCAGCAGTACCAGGGAACAGGCAGAGACAATCAATCAGCCCCAGCATTTT.

The V call is TRBV6-2 or TRBV6-3, the J call TRBJ2-1; TRBD2 matches at 8 bases. Trimming cost V 8 bases and J 6 bases; bases outside gene matches: 12. Germline values: CDR1 MNHEY, CDR2 SVGEGT. This CDR3 has 15 residues. CDR3 amino acids: CASRPGGEWVNEQFF. The DNA of the CDR3 is TGTGCCAGCCGCCCGGGGGGGGAGTGGGTCAATGAGCAGTTCTTC.

This chain connects TRBV19 to TRBJ1-1; D might be TRBD1 (6 bases). Germline loops: CDR1 LNHDA, CDR2 SQIVND (reference sequence). The CDR3 is made up of 15 amino acids. Trimming took 0 bases from V and 7 from J, leaving 15 bases between them. CDR3 sequence: CASSIDKVATGEAFF. In DNA form, the CDR3 reads TGTGCCAGTAGTATAGATAAGGTCGCGACAGGTGAAGCTTTCTTT. The entire variable domain, with the rest obtained from reference TRBV19 and TRBJ1-1, is as follows: DGGITQSPKYLFRKEGQNVTLSCEQNLNHDAMYWYRQDPGQGLRLIYYSQIVNDFQKGDIAEGYSVSREKKESFPLTVTSAQKNPTAFYLCASSIDKVATGEAFFGQGTRLTVV.

The chain is built from TRBV9 and TRBJ2-3, with 8 bases matching TRBD2. The ends lost 1 base at V and 5 bases at J; junction bases unmatched: 12. CDR3 length: 17 residues. Germline values: CDR1 SGDLS, CDR2 YYNGEE. CDR3 in amino acids: CASSVFIPGLEGDTQYF. The CDR3 DNA sequence: TGTGCCAGCAGCGTATTTATCCCGGGACTAGAGGGAGATACGCAGTATTTT.

The J gene is TRBJ2-4, the V gene TRBV4-2, with 13 bases identical to TRBD2. In germline, CDR1 is LGHNA, CDR2 YNFKEQ. The CDR3 consists of 16 residues. V lost 4 bases, J lost 4 bases, and 4 bases stayed unmatched. The CDR3 protein is CASSPRTSGSKNIQYF. CDR3 nucleotides: TGTGCCAGCAGCCCCCGGACTAGCGGGAGTAAAAACATTCAGTACTTC.

V and J are TRBV6-2 or TRBV6-3 and TRBJ1-1, with 7 positions matching TRBD1. CDR1 is MNHEY and CDR2 is SVGEGT in the germline V gene. V dropped 0 bases and J dropped 4; count of bases not matched to a gene: 2. The length of the CDR3 is 14 residues. Here the CDR3 DNA reads TGTGCCAGCAGTTACTCGCAGGGGGGCACTGAAGCTTTCTTT. Translation gives CASSYSQGGTEAFF.

The chain uses TRBV10-3 and TRBJ2-1; 8 nucleotides align to TRBD2. Per the germline V gene, CDR1 is ENHRY and CDR2 is SYGVKD. V dropped 4 bases and J dropped 1; count of bases not matched to a gene: 3. The CDR3 contains 15 residues. In DNA, the CDR3 is TGTGCCATCAGTGCCTCGGGGGGGTCCTACAATGAGCAGTTCTTC. Encoded protein: CAISASGGSYNEQFF.

The chain uses TRBV11-2 and TRBJ2-5, with D possibly TRBD2 on 7 matching bases. The CDR3 length is 15 residues. V lost 6 bases and J 2 bases, leaving 16 bases between the germline ends. The germline V gene has CDR1 SGHAT and CDR2 FQNNGV. CDR3 sequence reads: CASRNMGGAQETQYF. DNA for the CDR3: TGTGCCAGCAGAAACATGGGGGGGGCACAAGAGACCCAGTACTTC.

The genes are TRBV29-1 and TRBJ1-1, with 8 bases fitting TRBD1. This CDR3 has 14 residues. V lost 4 bases, J lost 3 bases, and 7 bases stayed unmatched. Germline CDR1 reads SQVTM; CDR2 reads ANQGSEA. The CDR3 loop is CSVAGGLRYTEAFF. In DNA form, the CDR3 reads TGCAGCGTTGCAGGGGGCTTAAGGTACACTGAAGCTTTCTTT. Full variable domain (rest looked up from reference TRBV29-1 and TRBJ1-1): SAVISQKPSRDICQRGTSLTIQCQVDSQVTMMFWYRQQPGQSLTLIATANQGSEATYESGFVIDKFPISRPNLTFSTLTVSNMSPEDSSIYLCSVAGGLRYTEAFFGQGTRLTVV.

CDR3 in amino acids: CASSPATGIAKGYTF. The CDR3, as DNA: TGTGCCAGCTCACCAGCGACAGGGATCGCAAAGGGCTACACCTTC. J is TRBJ1-2 and V is TRBV18; 7 bases line up with TRBD1. Per germline, CDR1 KGHSH and CDR2 LQKENI. The trim removed 2 bases at V and 8 bases at J, leaving 11 bases unmatched. The CDR3 is 15 amino acids.

J is TRBJ2-2 and V is TRBV9; 8 nucleotides agree with TRBD2. There are 15 residues in the CDR3. After removal of 0 bases from V and 4 bases from J, the junction contained 2 bases not matched to a gene. The germline CDR1 and CDR2 sequences are SGDLS and YYNGEE. CDR3 protein: CASSVGLASTGELFF. CDR3 bases: TGTGCCAGCAGCGTAGGACTAGCGTCCACCGGGGAGCTGTTTTTT.